The present T cell receptor beta chain was sequenced within a study of T cell responses to AZD1222 COVID-19 vaccine. Study-level background: Second-dose timings of about 4 or about 12 weeks were pooled.

Points on this clone: What it recognizes is unknown.

Study-wide results and caveats: The donor group comprised mostly white British people and more females; the analysis possibly underestimated clonal diversity. Nearly half of spike-specific TCRs reportedly go after variant regions that carry no mutations.

Some clones are missing from TCRdb's copy, which holds only in-frame ones; the method was immunoSEQ multiplex PCR. In the table there are 150,000 to 200,000 clones, around 92% of which are singletons. This sequence originates from an adult in good health. Sequenced material: peripheral blood, taken on day 0 of AZD1222 vaccination.

CDR3 residues: CASSLTPKDHGYTF. CDR3 DNA sequence: TGTGCCAGCAGCTTGACTCCTAAAGACCATGGCTACACCTTC. The chain couples TRBV11-2 to TRBJ1-2; D is uncertain. Trimming removed 3 bases at V and 6 bases at J, with 14 bases between. CDR1 is SGHAT, CDR2 FQNNGV, per germline. CDR3 length: 14 residues.